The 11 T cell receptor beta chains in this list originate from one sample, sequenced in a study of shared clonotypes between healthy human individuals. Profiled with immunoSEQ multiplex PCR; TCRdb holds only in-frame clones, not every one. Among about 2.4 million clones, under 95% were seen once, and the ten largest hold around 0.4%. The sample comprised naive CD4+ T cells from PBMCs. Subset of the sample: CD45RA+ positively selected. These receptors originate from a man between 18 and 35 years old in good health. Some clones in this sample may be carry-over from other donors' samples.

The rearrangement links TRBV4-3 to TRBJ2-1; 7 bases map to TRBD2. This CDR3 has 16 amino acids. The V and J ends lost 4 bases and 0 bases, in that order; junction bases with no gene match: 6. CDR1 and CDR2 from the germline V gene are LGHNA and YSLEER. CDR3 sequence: CASSPRGGSSYNEQFF. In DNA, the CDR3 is TGCGCCAGCAGCCCCCGGGGCGGGAGCTCCTACAATGAGCAGTTCTTC.

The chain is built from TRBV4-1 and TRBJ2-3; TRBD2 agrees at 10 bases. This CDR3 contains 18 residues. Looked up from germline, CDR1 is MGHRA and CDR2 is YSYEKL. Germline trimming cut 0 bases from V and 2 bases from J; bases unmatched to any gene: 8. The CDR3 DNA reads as TGCGCCAGCAGCCAAGATTCGAGCGGGGGGGGGTACACAGATACGCAGTATTTT. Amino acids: CASSQDSSGGGYTDTQYF.

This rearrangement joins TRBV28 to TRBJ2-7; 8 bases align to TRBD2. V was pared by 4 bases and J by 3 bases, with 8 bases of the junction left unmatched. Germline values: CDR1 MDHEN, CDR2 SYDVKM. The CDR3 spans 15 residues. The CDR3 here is CASSSYGTRDYEQYF. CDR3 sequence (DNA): TGTGCCAGCAGTTCCTACGGGACTAGAGACTACGAGCAGTACTTC. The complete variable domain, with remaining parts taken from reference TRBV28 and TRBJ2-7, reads DVKVTQSSRYLVKRTGEKVFLECVQDMDHENMFWYRQDPGLGLRLIYFSYDVKMKEKGDIPEGYSVSREKKERFSLILESASTNQTSMYLCASSSYGTRDYEQYFGPGTRLTVT.

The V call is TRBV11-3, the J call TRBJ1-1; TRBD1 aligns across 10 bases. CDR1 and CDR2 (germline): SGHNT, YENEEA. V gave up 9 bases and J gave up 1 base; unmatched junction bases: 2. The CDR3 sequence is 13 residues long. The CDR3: CASRQGANTEAFF. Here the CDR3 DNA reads TGTGCCAGTAGACAGGGGGCGAACACTGAAGCTTTCTTT.

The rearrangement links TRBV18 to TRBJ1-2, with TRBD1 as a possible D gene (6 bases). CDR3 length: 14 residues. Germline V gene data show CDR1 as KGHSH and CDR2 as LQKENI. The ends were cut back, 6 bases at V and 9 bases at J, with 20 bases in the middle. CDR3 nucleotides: TGTGCCAGCTCGCTACTGGACAGCTCTGATAGCTACACCTTC. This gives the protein CASSLLDSSDSYTF.

For the CDR3, the DNA is TGTGCCAGCAGACGACAGGCCTGGGGCACAGATACGCAGTATTTT. Its protein product is CASRRQAWGTDTQYF. V is TRBV6-5 and J is TRBJ2-3, with D perhaps TRBD1 (6 bases). CDR3 size: 15 residues. Per the germline V gene, CDR1 is MNHEY and CDR2 is SVGAGI. Deletions cut 6 bases from V and 1 base from J, with 14 bases between.

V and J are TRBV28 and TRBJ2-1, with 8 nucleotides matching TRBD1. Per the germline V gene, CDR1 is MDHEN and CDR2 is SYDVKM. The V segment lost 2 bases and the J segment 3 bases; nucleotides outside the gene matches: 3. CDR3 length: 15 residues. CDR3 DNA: TGTGCCAGCAGTTTACGGGACAGGAACTACAATGAGCAGTTCTTC. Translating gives CASSLRDRNYNEQFF.

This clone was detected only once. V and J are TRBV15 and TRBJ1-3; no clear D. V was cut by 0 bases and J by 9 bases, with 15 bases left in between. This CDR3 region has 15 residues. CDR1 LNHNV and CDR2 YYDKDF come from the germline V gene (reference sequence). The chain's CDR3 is CATSRDGPDGGTIYF. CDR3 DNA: TGTGCCACCAGCAGAGATGGTCCCGACGGAGGCACCATATATTTT.

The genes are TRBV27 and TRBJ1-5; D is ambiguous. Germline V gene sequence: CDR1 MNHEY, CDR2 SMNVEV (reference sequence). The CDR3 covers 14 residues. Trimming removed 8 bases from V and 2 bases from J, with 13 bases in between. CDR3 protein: CASQGFGRNQPQHF. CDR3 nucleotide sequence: TGTGCCAGCCAAGGCTTCGGCCGCAATCAGCCCCAGCATTTT.

This chain's CDR3 is CASSLGQGPPGNTQYF. The CDR3 nucleotides are TGTGCCAGCAGCCTAGGACAGGGTCCCCCCGGAAATACGCAGTATTTT. V is TRBV5-4 and J is TRBJ2-3; the match to TRBD1 covers 8 bases. Germline lookup yields CDR1 SGHNT and CDR2 YYREEE (reference sequence). With V trimmed by 4 bases and J by 7 bases, 14 bases remained unmatched. The CDR3 is 16 amino acids.

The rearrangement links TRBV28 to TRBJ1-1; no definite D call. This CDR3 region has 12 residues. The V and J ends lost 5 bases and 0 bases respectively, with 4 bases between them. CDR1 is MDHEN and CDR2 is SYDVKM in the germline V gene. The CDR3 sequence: CASSDMNTEAFF. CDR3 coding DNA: TGTGCCAGCAGTGATATGAACACTGAAGCTTTCTTT.